This T cell receptor beta chain was identified in a study of blood T cells in healthy people across ages. A second about 6 to 12 cycle PCR used barcoded and J-beta primers. Using its own MiXCR run on the 5' RACE reads, TCRdb lists one record per CDR3 protein. The profile shows 600,000 to 850,000 distinct CDR3 sequences, roughly 25% of them singletons. Researchers collected 7.5 to 10 milliliters of peripheral blood from every single donor. A minimum of 6 million PBMCs was isolated per sample. The ends lost 4 bases at V and 3 bases at J; junction bases unmatched: 6. CDR1 is SGHRS and CDR2 is YFSETQ in the germline V gene. This CDR3 comprises 15 residues. The same specimen was also included in a second study, on T cells of mothers and their children. That source adds: All extracted RNA went into cDNA synthesis, about 1.4 ug per 15 ul. The second PCR used the M1S primer, and this primer added sample barcodes and 2-4 random nucleotides.

Specimen: blood. This clonotype was obtained from a boy between 10 and 17 years old in good health. The chain joins TRBV5-1 to TRBJ2-7; 11 positions agree with TRBD1. The CDR3, as DNA: TGCGCCAGCAGCGACGCCGGGACAGGGGGCTACGAGCAGTACTTC. Amino acid sequence: CASSDAGTGGYEQYF.